Shown below are 10 T cell receptor beta chains from a single sample sequenced in a study of OX40 agonist ivuxolimab in advanced cancers. Profiled with immunoSEQ multiplex PCR; TCRdb holds only in-frame clones, not every one. The data show more than 50,000 clones, just under 90% seen once. The material sequenced was CD4+ or CD8+ T cells sorted from blood, taken in a trial of the OX40 agonist ivuxolimab. All receptors come from an adult with an advanced solid tumor such as melanoma, head and neck, liver or kidney cancer.

The chain carries TRBV30 and TRBJ2-7, with TRBD1 as a possible D gene (6 bases). This CDR3 has 12 amino acids. Between the trimmed V and J ends, which lost 6 bases and 4 bases, there was a span of 13 bases. Germline V gene lookup returns CDR1 GTSNPN and CDR2 SVGIG (reference sequence). CDR3 DNA sequence: TGTGCCTGTCGGGGACATCATTACGAGCAGTACTTC. It specifies CACRGHHYEQYF.

The chain recombines TRBV6-1 with TRBJ1-1; D gene uncertain. Germline CDR1 reads MNHNS; CDR2 reads SASEGT. CDR3 length equals 13 residues. V dropped 2 bases and J dropped 3 bases, with 7 bases sitting between them. The CDR3 DNA is TGTGCCAGCAGTGAACCCCGATACACTGAAGCTTTCTTT. It yields the protein CASSEPRYTEAFF.

CDR3 coding DNA: TGTGCCAGCAGCTTAGCCCTCGAGAACACTGAAGCTTTCTTT. This sequence encodes CASSLALENTEAFF. The chain employs TRBV11-2 and TRBJ1-1; D remains unclear. Trimming cost V 1 base and J 1 base, with 7 bases left between them. CDR3 size: 14 residues. CDR1 is SGHAT and CDR2 is FQNNGV in the germline V gene.

The chain combines TRBV7-9 with TRBJ2-2, with no clear D. Germline CDR1 and CDR2: SEHNR and FQNEAQ (reference sequence). Trimming took off 0 bases at V and 6 bases at J, with 8 bases between the two ends. CDR3 length: 14 residues. CDR3 in DNA: TGTGCCAGCAGCTTAGCGCCCCGCGCCGGGGAGCTGTTTTTT. Protein sequence: CASSLAPRAGELFF.

CDR3 sequence reads: CASSLRAGRGTDTQYF. Written as DNA, the CDR3 is TGTGCCAGCAGTCTACGAGCGGGAAGGGGTACAGATACGCAGTATTTT. This rearrangement joins TRBV28 to TRBJ2-3; 7 bases line up with TRBD2. CDR1 is MDHEN and CDR2 is SYDVKM in the germline V gene. V shed 5 bases, J shed 3 bases, and the junction held 11 bases outside the gene matches. The CDR3 consists of 16 residues.

The J gene is TRBJ1-2, the V gene TRBV6-5; no reliable D call. CDR3 length: 14 residues. Trimming took off 2 bases at V and 2 bases at J, with 9 bases between the two ends. In germline, CDR1 is MNHEY, CDR2 SVGAGI. CDR3 DNA sequence: TGTGCCAGCAGTTACCGGACGGCCAACTATGGCTACACCTTC. Its translation: CASSYRTANYGYTF.

The chain combines TRBV5-4 with TRBJ2-1; no definite D call. The CDR3 sequence is 13 residues long. Between the trimmed V and J ends, which lost 1 base and 9 bases, there was a span of 11 bases. CDR1 SGHNT and CDR2 YYREEE come from the germline V gene (reference sequence). The CDR3 region is CASSLTIWSEQFF. CDR3 coding DNA: TGTGCCAGCAGCTTGACGATTTGGAGTGAGCAGTTCTTC.

This chain uses TRBV15 with TRBJ2-3, with 11 nucleotides matching TRBD1. The CDR3 totals 16 residues. The V gene end was trimmed by 0 bases and the J gene end by 7 bases; junction bases not matched to a gene: 6. Germline CDR1 LNHNV, CDR2 YYDKDF (reference sequence). The CDR3 region has the DNA TGTGCCACCAGCAGAGACGGGACAGGGGGGTTGAATACGCAGTATTTT. Translation gives CATSRDGTGGLNTQYF.

This clone occurred once. The rearrangement links TRBV28 to TRBJ2-1, with D possibly TRBD1 on 5 matching bases. The CDR3 is 14 amino acids. Germline V lookup: CDR1 MDHEN, CDR2 SYDVKM. Trimming stripped 6 bases from V and 0 bases from J, with 9 bases between. As DNA, the CDR3 is TGTGCCAGCAGCTTCCAGGGCTCCTACAATGAGCAGTTCTTC. Translated: CASSFQGSYNEQFF. Complete variable domain (other parts from reference TRBV28 and TRBJ2-1): DVKVTQSSRYLVKRTGEKVFLECVQDMDHENMFWYRQDPGLGLRLIYFSYDVKMKEKGDIPEGYSVSREKKERFSLILESASTNQTSMYLCASSFQGSYNEQFFGPGTRLTVL.

This clone appeared once. The CDR3 DNA reads TGTGCCAGCAGCTTAGGACTAGGGTATGACACAGATACGCAGTATTTT. Encoded protein: CASSLGLGYDTDTQYF. V usage is TRBV7-9 and J usage is TRBJ2-3; tentatively, D is TRBD2 (6 bases). Germline-derived CDR1 and CDR2 are SEHNR and FQNEAQ (reference sequence). CDR3 length equals 16 residues. Trimming cost V 1 base and J 2 bases, with 13 bases left between them.